The present T cell receptor (beta chain) was sequenced within a study of blood T cell repertoires in COVID-19. This CDR3 comprises 16 residues. The germline CDR1 and CDR2 sequences are SGHRS and YFSETQ. The V and J ends lost 2 bases and 5 bases respectively, with 19 bases between them. Libraries were prepared by immunoSEQ multiplex PCR; TCRdb keeps only in-frame clonotypes and omits some of them. The sample contains 60,000 to 90,000 clones, about 83% of which appear only once. Sequenced material: peripheral blood. The gene calls are TRBV5-1 and TRBJ2-5; a possible D gene is TRBD2 (7 bases). This sequence was found in a woman older than 75 with active or convalescent COVID-19. CDR3 in amino acids: CASSLQGRGEKETQYF. DNA for the CDR3: TGCGCCAGCAGCTTACAGGGACGGGGGGAAAAGGAGACCCAGTACTTC.